This T cell receptor beta chain was profiled in a study of OX40 agonist ivuxolimab in advanced cancers. Background on the study: Cohort: 75% to 90% men, mean age around 60, aged roughly 23 to 79.

Trimming pared 1 base from V and 7 bases from J, leaving 11 bases between. The germline gives CDR1 MNHEY, CDR2 SVGAGI. The CDR3 runs 13 residues. The table came from immunoSEQ multiplex PCR; TCRdb's copy has only in-frame clones and leaves some out. This table holds 49,000 or so clones, around 88% found once. The chain combines TRBV6-5 with TRBJ2-7, with a weak D call TRBD2 (5 bases). Sequenced here: CD4+ or CD8+ T cells sorted from blood, sampled in a trial of the OX40 agonist ivuxolimab. The TCR sequence derives from an adult with an advanced solid tumor such as melanoma, head and neck, liver or kidney cancer. CDR3 sequence: CASSYYPEGEQYF. CDR3 DNA: TGTGCCAGCAGTTACTACCCAGAGGGTGAGCAGTACTTC.